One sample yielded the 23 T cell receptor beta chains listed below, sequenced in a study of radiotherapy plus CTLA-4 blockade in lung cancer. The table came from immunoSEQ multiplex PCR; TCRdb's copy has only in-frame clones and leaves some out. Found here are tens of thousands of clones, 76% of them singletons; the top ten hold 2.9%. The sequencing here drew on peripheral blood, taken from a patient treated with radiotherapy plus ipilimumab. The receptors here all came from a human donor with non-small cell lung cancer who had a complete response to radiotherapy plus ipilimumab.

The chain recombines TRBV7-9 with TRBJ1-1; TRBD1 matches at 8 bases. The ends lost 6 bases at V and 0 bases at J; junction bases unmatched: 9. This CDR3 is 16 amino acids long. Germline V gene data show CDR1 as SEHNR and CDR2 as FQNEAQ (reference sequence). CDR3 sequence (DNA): TGTGCCAGCAGTTATACAGGGGGACTGATGAACACTGAAGCTTTCTTT. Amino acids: CASSYTGGLMNTEAFF.

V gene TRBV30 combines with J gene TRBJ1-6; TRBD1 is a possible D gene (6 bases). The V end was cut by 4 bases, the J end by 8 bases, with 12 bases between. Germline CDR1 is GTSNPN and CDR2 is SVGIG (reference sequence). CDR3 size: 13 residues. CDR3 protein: CAWTGQRDSPLHF. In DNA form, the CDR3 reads TGTGCCTGGACCGGACAGAGGGATTCACCCCTCCACTTT.

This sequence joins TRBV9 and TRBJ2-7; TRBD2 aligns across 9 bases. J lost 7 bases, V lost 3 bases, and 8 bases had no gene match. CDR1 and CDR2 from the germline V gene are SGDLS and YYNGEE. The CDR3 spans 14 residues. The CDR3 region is CASSAVAGGFEQYF. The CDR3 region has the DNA TGTGCCAGCAGCGCCGTGGCGGGAGGGTTTGAGCAGTACTTC.

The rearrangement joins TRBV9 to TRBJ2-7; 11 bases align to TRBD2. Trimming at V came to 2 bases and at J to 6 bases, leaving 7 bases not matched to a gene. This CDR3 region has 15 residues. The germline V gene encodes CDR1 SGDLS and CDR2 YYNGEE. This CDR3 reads CASSVLAGGRSEQYF. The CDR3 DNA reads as TGTGCCAGCAGCGTCCTAGCGGGAGGTCGGTCCGAGCAGTACTTC.

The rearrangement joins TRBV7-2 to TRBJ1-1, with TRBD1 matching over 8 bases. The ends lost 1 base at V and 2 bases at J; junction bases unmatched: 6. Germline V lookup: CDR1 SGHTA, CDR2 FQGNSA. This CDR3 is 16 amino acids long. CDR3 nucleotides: TGTGCCAGCAGCTTAGGTTCTACAGGGGGAAACACTGAAGCTTTCTTT. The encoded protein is CASSLGSTGGNTEAFF.

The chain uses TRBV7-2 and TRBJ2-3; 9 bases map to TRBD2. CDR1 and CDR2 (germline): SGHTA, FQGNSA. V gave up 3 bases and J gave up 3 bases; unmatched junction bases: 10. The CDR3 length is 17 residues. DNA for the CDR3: TGTGCCAGCAGCTTCAGGTGGGCGGGGGGGGGAACAGATACGCAGTATTTT. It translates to CASSFRWAGGGTDTQYF.

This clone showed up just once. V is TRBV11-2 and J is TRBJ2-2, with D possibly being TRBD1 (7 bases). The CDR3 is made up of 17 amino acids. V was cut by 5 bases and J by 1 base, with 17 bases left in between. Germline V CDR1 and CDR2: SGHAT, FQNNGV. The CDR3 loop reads CASSGGTWDRNTGELFF. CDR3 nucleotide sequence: TGTGCCAGCAGCGGAGGGACTTGGGACAGGAACACCGGGGAGCTGTTTTTT.

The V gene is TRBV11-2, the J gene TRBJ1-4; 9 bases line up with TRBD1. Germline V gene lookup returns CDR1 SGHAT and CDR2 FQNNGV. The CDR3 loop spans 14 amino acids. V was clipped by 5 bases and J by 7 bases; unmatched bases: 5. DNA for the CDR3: TGTGCCAGCAGCGCGGACAGGGGCCTTGAAAAACTGTTTTTT. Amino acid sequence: CASSADRGLEKLFF.

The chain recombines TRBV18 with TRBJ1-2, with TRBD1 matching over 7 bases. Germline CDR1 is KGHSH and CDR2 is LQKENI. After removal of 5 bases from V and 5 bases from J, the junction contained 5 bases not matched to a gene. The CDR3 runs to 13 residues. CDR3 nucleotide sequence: TGTGCCAGCTCATCGACAGGGAAATATGGCTACACCTTC. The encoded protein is CASSSTGKYGYTF.

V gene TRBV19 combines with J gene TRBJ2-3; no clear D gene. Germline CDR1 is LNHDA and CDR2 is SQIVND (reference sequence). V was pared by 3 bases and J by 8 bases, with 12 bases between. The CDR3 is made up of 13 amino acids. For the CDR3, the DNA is TGTGCCAGTAGTATCGAAGCTCAAGTTACGCAGTATTTT. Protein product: CASSIEAQVTQYF.

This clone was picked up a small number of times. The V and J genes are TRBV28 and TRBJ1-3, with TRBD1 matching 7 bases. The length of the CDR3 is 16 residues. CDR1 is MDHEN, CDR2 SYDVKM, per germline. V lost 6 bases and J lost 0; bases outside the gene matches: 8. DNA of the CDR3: TGTGCCAGCAGCTTCTCCCGGACAGGCTCTGGAAACACCATATATTTT. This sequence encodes CASSFSRTGSGNTIYF. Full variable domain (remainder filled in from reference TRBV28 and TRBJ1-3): DVKVTQSSRYLVKRTGEKVFLECVQDMDHENMFWYRQDPGLGLRLIYFSYDVKMKEKGDIPEGYSVSREKKERFSLILESASTNQTSMYLCASSFSRTGSGNTIYFGEGSWLTVV.

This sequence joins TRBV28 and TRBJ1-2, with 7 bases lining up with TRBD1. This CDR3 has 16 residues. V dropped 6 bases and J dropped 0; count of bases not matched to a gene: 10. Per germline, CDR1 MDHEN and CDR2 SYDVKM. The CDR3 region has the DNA TGTGCCAGCAGCCGTATCGGACAGGCGACTAACTATGGCTACACCTTC. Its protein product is CASSRIGQATNYGYTF.

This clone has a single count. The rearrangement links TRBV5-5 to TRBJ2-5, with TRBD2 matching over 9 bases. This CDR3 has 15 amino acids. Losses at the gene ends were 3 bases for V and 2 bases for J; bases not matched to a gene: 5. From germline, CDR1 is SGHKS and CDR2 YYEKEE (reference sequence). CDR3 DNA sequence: TGTGCCAGCAGCTATAGCGGGGGCGTACAAGAGACCCAGTACTTC. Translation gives CASSYSGGVQETQYF.

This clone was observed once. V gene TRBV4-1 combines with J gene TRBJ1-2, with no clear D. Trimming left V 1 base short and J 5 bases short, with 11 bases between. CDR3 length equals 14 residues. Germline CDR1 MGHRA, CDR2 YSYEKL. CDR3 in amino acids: CASSQGGGPYGYTF. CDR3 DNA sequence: TGCGCCAGCAGCCAAGGGGGAGGTCCTTATGGCTACACCTTC.

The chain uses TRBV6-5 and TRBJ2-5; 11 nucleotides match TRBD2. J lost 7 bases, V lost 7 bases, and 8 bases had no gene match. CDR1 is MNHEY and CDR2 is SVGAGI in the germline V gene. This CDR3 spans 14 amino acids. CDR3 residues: CASTLAGGTGTQYF. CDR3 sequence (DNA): TGTGCCAGCACTCTAGCGGGAGGTACGGGGACCCAGTACTTC.

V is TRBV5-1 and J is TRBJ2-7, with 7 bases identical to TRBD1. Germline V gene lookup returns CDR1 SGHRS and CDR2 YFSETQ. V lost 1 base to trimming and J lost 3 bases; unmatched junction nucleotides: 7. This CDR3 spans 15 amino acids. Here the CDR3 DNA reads TGCGCCAGCAGCTTGCACCGGGACAGCCGCTACGAGCAGTACTTC. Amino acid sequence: CASSLHRDSRYEQYF.

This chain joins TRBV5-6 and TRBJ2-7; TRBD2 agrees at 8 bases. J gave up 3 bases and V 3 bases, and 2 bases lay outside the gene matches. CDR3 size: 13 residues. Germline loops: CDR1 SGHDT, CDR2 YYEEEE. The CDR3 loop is CASSSTSVYEQYF. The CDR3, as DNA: TGTGCCAGCAGCTCGACTAGCGTCTACGAGCAGTACTTC.

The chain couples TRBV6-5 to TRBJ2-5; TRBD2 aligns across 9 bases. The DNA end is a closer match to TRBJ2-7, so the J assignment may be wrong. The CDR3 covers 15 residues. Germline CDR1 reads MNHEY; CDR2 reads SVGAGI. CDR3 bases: TGTGCCAGCAGTTACTCTAGCGGGGGCACCTACGAGCAGTACTTC. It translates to CASSYSSGGTYEQYF.

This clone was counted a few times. The CDR3 DNA reads TGTGCCAGCAGCATTAGCGGGTTATTTTACAATGAGCAGTTCTTC. Amino acids: CASSISGLFYNEQFF. The chain carries TRBV7-2 and TRBJ2-1; 7 bases are a match to TRBD2. The CDR3 sequence is 15 residues long. V lost 5 bases and J lost 4; bases outside the gene matches: 8. The germline CDR1 and CDR2 sequences are SGHTA and FQGNSA.

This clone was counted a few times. In DNA, the CDR3 is TGTGCCAGCTCAATCGAGGTAGGGGGTTATCAGCCCCAGCATTTT. It encodes CASSIEVGGYQPQHF. V and J are TRBV18 and TRBJ1-5, with D possibly TRBD1 on 6 matching bases. With 5 bases removed from V and 5 bases from J, the gap between germline ends came to 16 bases. The CDR3 sequence is 15 residues long. Germline CDR1 KGHSH, CDR2 LQKENI.

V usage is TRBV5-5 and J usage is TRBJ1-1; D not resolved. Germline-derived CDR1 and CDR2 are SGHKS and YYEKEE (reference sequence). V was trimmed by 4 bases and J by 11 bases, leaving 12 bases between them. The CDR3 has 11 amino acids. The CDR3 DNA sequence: TGTGCCAGCAGCGCGACACAATCGGCTTTCTTT. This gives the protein CASSATQSAFF. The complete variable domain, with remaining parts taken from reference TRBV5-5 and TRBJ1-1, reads DAGVTQSPTHLIKTRGQQVTLRCSPISGHKSVSWYQQVLGQGPQFIFQYYEKEERGRGNFPDRFSARQFPNYSSELNVNALLLGDSALYLCASSATQSAFFGQGTRLTVV.

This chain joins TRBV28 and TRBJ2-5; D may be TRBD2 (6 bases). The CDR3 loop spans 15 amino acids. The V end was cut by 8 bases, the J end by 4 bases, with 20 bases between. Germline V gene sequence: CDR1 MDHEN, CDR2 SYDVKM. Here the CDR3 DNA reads TGTGCCAGCTCGGAATCGGGAGTAGGACGAGAGACCCAGTACTTC. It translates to CASSESGVGRETQYF.

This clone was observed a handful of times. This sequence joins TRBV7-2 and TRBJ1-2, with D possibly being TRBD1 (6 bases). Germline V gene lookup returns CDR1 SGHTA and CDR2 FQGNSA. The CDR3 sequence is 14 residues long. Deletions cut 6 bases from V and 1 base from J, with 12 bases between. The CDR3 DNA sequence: TGTGCCAGCAGTCCGGACAGCCTTAACTATGGCTACACCTTC. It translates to CASSPDSLNYGYTF.